The 21 T cell receptor beta chains in this list originate from one sample, sequenced in a study of T cell changes during pregnancy in multiple sclerosis. This table comes from immunoSEQ multiplex PCR, and its TCRdb copy is limited to in-frame clones, with some not included. The table includes 35,000 to 45,000 clones, 80% to 95% detected once. The sample was CD4+ T cells from peripheral blood mononuclear cells, taken after pregnancy. Receptors originate from a female donor in good health, enrolled as a control in a pregnancy study.

This clone was counted a few times. V usage is TRBV4-3 and J usage is TRBJ2-1; D not resolved. V lost 0 bases, J lost 5 bases, and 8 bases lay in between. Germline CDR1 is LGHNA and CDR2 is YSLEER. The CDR3 consists of 14 residues. In DNA form, the CDR3 reads TGCGCCAGCAGCCAAGATGTCCAGAACAATGAGCAGTTCTTC. Translating gives CASSQDVQNNEQFF.

This sequence joins TRBV30 and TRBJ2-5; weak D call: TRBD2 (6 bases). Germline V lookup: CDR1 GTSNPN, CDR2 SVGIG (reference sequence). The CDR3 loop spans 14 amino acids. Trimming stripped 3 bases from V and 4 bases from J, with 15 bases between. CDR3 bases: TGTGCCTGGAGAGGTTGGGGGGAGCTAGAGACCCAGTACTTC. Amino acid sequence: CAWRGWGELETQYF.

The rearrangement joins TRBV7-2 to TRBJ1-1; D possibly corresponds to TRBD1 (5 bases). Germline CDR1 reads SGHTA; CDR2 reads FQGNSA. V shed 1 base and J shed 1 base, with 13 bases lying between them. This CDR3 contains 16 residues. CDR3 region: CASSLEAGIGNTEAFF. The DNA for the CDR3 is TGTGCCAGCAGCTTAGAGGCAGGGATTGGGAACACTGAAGCTTTCTTT.

This chain links TRBV27 with TRBJ2-5; D may be TRBD1 (7 bases). Trimming took 2 bases from V and 2 from J, leaving 12 bases between them. CDR3 length equals 15 residues. CDR1 is MNHEY and CDR2 is SMNVEV in the germline V gene (reference sequence). The chain's CDR3 is CASSLEGGQQETQYF. Written as DNA, the CDR3 is TGTGCCAGCAGTTTAGAGGGGGGACAGCAAGAGACCCAGTACTTC.

The V gene is TRBV5-5, the J gene TRBJ2-1; a possible D gene is TRBD2 (6 bases). This CDR3 contains 15 residues. V was trimmed by 0 bases and J by 8 bases, leaving 15 bases between them. Germline loops: CDR1 SGHKS, CDR2 YYEKEE (reference sequence). The CDR3 region has the DNA TGTGCCAGCAGCTTGGCGGGGAGGTGGTCCGATGAGCAGTTCTTC. It is translated as CASSLAGRWSDEQFF.

The chain employs TRBV7-2 and TRBJ1-5, with D perhaps matching TRBD1 (5 bases). Trimming shortened V by 4 bases and J by 6 bases, and 10 bases separated the two germline ends. The CDR3 is made up of 13 amino acids. The V gene's germline CDR1 is SGHTA and CDR2 FQGNSA. In nucleotides, the CDR3 is TGTGCCAGCAGCTCGGACAACGGTCAGCCCCAGCATTTT. The encoded protein is CASSSDNGQPQHF.

This chain links TRBV9 with TRBJ2-3, with D unclear. This CDR3 is 12 amino acids long. Germline lookup yields CDR1 SGDLS and CDR2 YYNGEE. Trimming removed 0 bases at V and 4 bases at J, with 3 bases between. CDR3 sequence (DNA): TGTGCCAGCAGCGTAGCGGCAGATACGCAGTATTTT. This encodes CASSVAADTQYF.

This rearrangement joins TRBV7-9 to TRBJ1-2; D remains unclear. This CDR3 has 16 residues. V gave up 0 bases and J gave up 2 bases, with 13 bases separating them. Per germline, CDR1 SEHNR and CDR2 FQNEAQ (reference sequence). For the CDR3, the DNA is TGTGCCAGCAGCTTAGCCCCCCGGGGAGGGAACTATGGCTACACCTTC. Encoded protein: CASSLAPRGGNYGYTF. Full variable domain (missing parts from reference TRBV7-9 and TRBJ1-2): DTGVSQNPRHKITKRGQNVTFRCDPISEHNRLYWYRQTLGQGPEFLTYFQNEAQLEKSRLLSDRFSAERPKGSFSTLEIQRTEQGDSAMYLCASSLAPRGGNYGYTFGSGTRLTVV.

CDR3: CASSLGQGSYEQYF. DNA of the CDR3: TGTGCCAGTAGTCTCGGACAGGGATCCTACGAGCAGTACTTC. This rearrangement joins TRBV19 to TRBJ2-7, with TRBD1 matching over 8 bases. Losses at the gene ends were 5 bases for V and 1 base for J; bases not matched to a gene: 4. The CDR3 is made up of 14 amino acids. Germline CDR1 and CDR2: LNHDA and SQIVND (reference sequence).

V and J are TRBV20-1 and TRBJ1-2, with D hard to call. V was shortened by 5 bases and J by 4 bases, with 8 bases between the two germline ends. The CDR3 loop spans 11 amino acids. Germline assignment: CDR1 DFQATT and CDR2 SNEGSKA (reference sequence). DNA of the CDR3: TGCAGTGCTCTTTCCCCCTATGGCTACACCTTC. Its translation: CSALSPYGYTF.

This chain connects TRBV4-2 to TRBJ2-7, with 9 bases that match TRBD2. With 4 bases clipped from V and 0 bases from J, the junction kept 10 bases outside the gene matches. This CDR3 comprises 17 residues. Germline V lookup: CDR1 LGHNA, CDR2 YNFKEQ. DNA for the CDR3: TGTGCCAGCAGCCTCTTGAGCGGACTAGCGAGCTCCTACGAGCAGTACTTC. Its translation: CASSLLSGLASSYEQYF.

The V gene is TRBV7-9, the J gene TRBJ1-5; D unresolved. The germline CDR1 and CDR2 sequences are SEHNR and FQNEAQ (reference sequence). The ends were cut back, 2 bases at V and 6 bases at J, with 8 bases in the middle. This CDR3 spans 13 amino acids. The CDR3 bases are TGTGCCAGCAGCTTACAGGTGACTCAGCCCCAGCATTTT. It yields the protein CASSLQVTQPQHF. Combining the CDR3 with reference TRBV7-9 and TRBJ1-5 gives the whole variable domain DTGVSQNPRHKITKRGQNVTFRCDPISEHNRLYWYRQTLGQGPEFLTYFQNEAQLEKSRLLSDRFSAERPKGSFSTLEIQRTEQGDSAMYLCASSLQVTQPQHFGDGTRLSIL.

CDR3 coding DNA: TGCGCCAGCAGCTTGGACGTACCGGGACTAGCGGGAGGGCCCTACGAGCAGTACTTC. Protein sequence: CASSLDVPGLAGGPYEQYF. This sequence joins TRBV5-1 and TRBJ2-7; 16 positions match TRBD2. Germline CDR1 and CDR2: SGHRS and YFSETQ. The trim removed 0 bases at V and 2 bases at J, leaving 8 bases unmatched. The CDR3 is 19 amino acids.

In nucleotides, the CDR3 is TGCGCCAGCAGCCAATCCAGGGATAGGTATGGCTACACCTTC. Its protein product is CASSQSRDRYGYTF. The gene calls are TRBV4-1 and TRBJ1-2; TRBD1 is a possible D gene (5 bases). Trimming left V 2 bases short and J 5 bases short, with 12 bases between. Germline-derived CDR1 and CDR2 are MGHRA and YSYEKL. CDR3 size: 14 residues.

The chain carries TRBV7-2 and TRBJ2-2; D possibly corresponds to TRBD1 (6 bases). The CDR3 spans 14 residues. Per the germline V gene, CDR1 is SGHTA and CDR2 is FQGNSA. Trimming cost V 5 bases and J 5 bases, with 12 bases left between them. This CDR3 is CASSPWTVTGELFF. The CDR3 DNA is TGTGCCAGCAGCCCCTGGACAGTTACCGGGGAGCTGTTTTTT.

V and J are TRBV29-1 and TRBJ2-1, with D unclear. The V gene's germline CDR1 is SQVTM and CDR2 ANQGSEA. The length of the CDR3 is 13 residues. Between the trimmed V and J ends, which lost 4 bases and 0 bases, there was a span of 7 bases. CDR3 nucleotides: TGCAGCGTTGTAGCCTTCTCCTACAATGAGCAGTTCTTC. This encodes CSVVAFSYNEQFF.

The DNA for the CDR3 is TGCGCCAGCAGCCGGGGACAGGGGTATTACGAAGCTTTCTTT. It translates to CASSRGQGYYEAFF. J is TRBJ1-1 and V is TRBV5-1; 10 bases agree with TRBD1. With 4 bases clipped from V and 8 bases from J, the junction kept 8 bases outside the gene matches. Per germline, CDR1 SGHRS and CDR2 YFSETQ. CDR3 length: 14 residues. The full variable domain, with the rest looked up from reference TRBV5-1 and TRBJ1-1, is KAGVTQTPRYLIKTRGQQVTLSCSPISGHRSVSWYQQTPGQGLQFLFEYFSETQRNKGNFPGRFSGRQFSNSRSEMNVSTLELGDSALYLCASSRGQGYYEAFFGQGTRLTVV.

V gene TRBV28 combines with J gene TRBJ1-2; 9 positions agree with TRBD1. The germline V gene has CDR1 MDHEN and CDR2 SYDVKM. Unmatched junction bases numbered 12, after V lost 6 bases and J lost 4 bases. This CDR3 has 16 residues. CDR3: CASRTQQGASTYGYTF. In nucleotides, the CDR3 is TGTGCCAGCAGAACCCAACAGGGGGCAAGTACCTATGGCTACACCTTC.

The gene calls are TRBV5-1 and TRBJ1-2, with 8 bases aligning to TRBD1. The germline gives CDR1 SGHRS, CDR2 YFSETQ. The CDR3 is 13 amino acids. V gave up 2 bases and J gave up 8 bases; unmatched junction bases: 5. CDR3 residues: CASSLGTGSGYTF. For the CDR3, the DNA is TGCGCCAGCAGCTTAGGGACAGGTAGCGGCTACACCTTC.

The chain links TRBV6-4 to TRBJ1-6, with D unclear. There are 15 residues in the CDR3. The V end was cut by 4 bases, the J end by 5 bases, with 12 bases between. CDR1 is MRHNA and CDR2 is SNTAGT in the germline V gene. CDR3 protein: CASSVAGQDNSPLHF. For the CDR3, the DNA is TGTGCCAGCAGTGTGGCGGGTCAGGATAATTCACCCCTCCACTTT.

The CDR3 sequence: CASSLTSGDTDTQYF. DNA of the CDR3: TGCGCCAGCAGCTTGACTAGCGGGGACACAGATACGCAGTATTTT. The chain links TRBV5-1 to TRBJ2-3; TRBD2 matches 10 bases. This CDR3 region has 15 residues. V dropped 1 base and J dropped 2; count of bases not matched to a gene: 1. CDR1 SGHRS and CDR2 YFSETQ come from the germline V gene.